This entry concerns a single T cell receptor (beta chain). This record belongs to a study of Ad26.COV2.S vaccination and SARS-CoV-2 variants. Study-level background: Dosing was one shot or two shots 56 days apart.

Generated by immunoSEQ multiplex PCR, the TCRdb table keeps only in-frame clones and is missing some. This sample has 450,000 to 550,000 clones; 80% to 90% occur once, and the top ten carry around 2.5%. Germline V gene data show CDR1 as SGHNT and CDR2 as YENEEA. V lost 0 bases, J lost 3 bases, and 3 bases lay in between. This CDR3 spans 12 amino acids. Described treatment: about 20 received Ad26.COV2.S at low or high dose, single or two shots; about 5 received placebo; per-sample allocation not given. Day 63 following the first vaccine or placebo injection was when the samples were taken. V is TRBV11-3 and J is TRBJ2-7, with D hard to call. The TCR sequence derives from a person between 18 and 65 years old who received the Ad26.COV2.S COVID-19 vaccine or a placebo. Sequencing used peripheral blood, obtained in a trial of Ad26.COV2.S vaccine versus placebo. The CDR3 spells CASSLDDYEQYF. Written as DNA, the CDR3 is TGTGCCAGCAGCTTAGACGACTACGAGCAGTACTTC. The complete variable domain, with remaining parts taken from reference TRBV11-3 and TRBJ2-7, reads EAGVVQSPRYKIIEKKQPVAFWCNPISGHNTLYWYLQNLGQGPELLIRYENEEAVDDSQLPKDRFSAERLKGVDSTLKIQPAELGDSAVYLCASSLDDYEQYFGPGTRLTVT.